This T cell receptor (beta chain) was obtained from a study of cytomegalovirus exposure and HLA in healthy donors. Notes on this clone: Antigen: not known.

Trimming removed 6 bases at V and 0 bases at J, with 14 bases between. The germline V gene has CDR1 LNHDA and CDR2 SQIVND (reference sequence). The CDR3 loop spans 16 amino acids. The table came from immunoSEQ multiplex PCR; TCRdb's copy has only in-frame clones and leaves some out. Of over 150,000 clones in the sample, around 84% are singletons; the top ten hold over 2%. Study results and caveats: Accounts indicate the classifier identified cytomegalovirus status with strong specificity and sensitivity.

The material sequenced was PBMCs. This chain connects TRBV19 to TRBJ1-4; D is uncertain. This clonotype was obtained from a human donor in good health. The CDR3: CASSRRPVSTNEKLFF. For the CDR3, the DNA is TGTGCCAGTAGCCGCAGGCCAGTTTCAACTAATGAAAAACTGTTTTTT.